These 26 T cell receptor beta chains were all obtained from the same sample, sequenced in a study of identical twins. TCRdb reprocessed the 5' RACE reads with MiXCR, giving one entry per CDR3 protein. This sample yields over 550,000 distinct CDR3 sequences, of which 7% to 7.5% are seen a single time; less than 2% belongs to the top ten. These data are also associated with another study on yellow fever vaccine responses in identical twins.

The sample comprised PBMCs. The receptors were gathered from a woman in her late teens or twenties in good health.

This clonotype was recorded a few times. The gene calls are TRBV20-1 and TRBJ2-3, with D perhaps matching TRBD1 or TRBD2 (5 bases each). V dropped 4 bases and J dropped 0 bases, with 8 bases sitting between them. The CDR3 extends over 13 amino acids. Germline V lookup: CDR1 DFQATT, CDR2 SNEGSKA (reference sequence). CDR3 DNA sequence: TGCAGTGCTACGGGGCAGAGCACAGATACGCAGTATTTT. Protein sequence: CSATGQSTDTQYF.

The chain links TRBV7-9 to TRBJ1-3; 7 bases fit TRBD1. V dropped 4 bases and J dropped 5; count of bases not matched to a gene: 14. This CDR3 spans 17 amino acids. CDR1 is SEHNR, CDR2 FQNEAQ, per germline (reference sequence). The CDR3 sequence is CASSYRTGDASRNTIYF. The CDR3 DNA follows: TGTGCCAGCAGCTATAGGACAGGCGATGCTTCTCGAAACACCATATATTTT.

In its sample, this clonotype was seen a few times. Here the CDR3 DNA reads TGTGCCAGCAGCTTCCCCGTGAAGCGGGGGTCGACCGACAATGAGCAGTTCTTC. It yields the protein CASSFPVKRGSTDNEQFF. The chain links TRBV7-6 to TRBJ2-1; 8 bases map to TRBD2. Trimming took 3 bases from V and 5 from J; bases not matched to a gene: 15. CDR1 is SGHVS and CDR2 is FNYEAQ in the germline V gene. The CDR3 covers 18 residues.

This clonotype was seen repeatedly, ten times or more. The V and J genes are TRBV20-1 and TRBJ2-5; 9 nucleotides align to TRBD2. J lost 7 bases, V lost 6 bases, and 6 bases had no gene match. The CDR3 length is 12 residues. The V gene's germline CDR1 is DFQATT and CDR2 SNEGSKA (reference sequence). CDR3 coding DNA: TGCAGTGCGTCTCCGGGACTAGCGACCCAGTACTTC. Translation: CSASPGLATQYF.

This clonotype was found many times. The rearrangement joins TRBV5-1 to TRBJ2-2; tentatively, D is TRBD2 (5 bases). The CDR3 has 15 residues. Trimming cost V 0 bases and J 4 bases, with 10 bases left between them. Germline CDR1 and CDR2: SGHRS and YFSETQ. The CDR3: CASSLGEIGTGELFF. Written as DNA, the CDR3 is TGCGCCAGCAGCTTGGGGGAGATCGGCACCGGGGAGCTGTTTTTT. The entire variable domain, with the rest obtained from reference TRBV5-1 and TRBJ2-2, is as follows: KAGVTQTPRYLIKTRGQQVTLSCSPISGHRSVSWYQQTPGQGLQFLFEYFSETQRNKGNFPGRFSGRQFSNSRSEMNVSTLELGDSALYLCASSLGEIGTGELFFGEGSRLTVL.

This clonotype was seen at least ten times. J is TRBJ2-1 and V is TRBV5-1; TRBD2 matches at 10 bases. This CDR3 region has 14 residues. Per the germline V gene, CDR1 is SGHRS and CDR2 is YFSETQ. The junction had 8 bases not matched to a gene; V was cut back by 7 bases and J by 7 bases. CDR3 sequence reads: CASSISGGANEQFF. For the CDR3, the DNA is TGCGCCAGCTCCATCAGCGGGGGGGCAAATGAGCAGTTCTTC.

The J gene is TRBJ2-3, the V gene TRBV9; possibly TRBD1 for D (5 bases). There are 14 residues in the CDR3. V was shortened by 0 bases and J by 6 bases, with 11 bases between the two germline ends. The germline gives CDR1 SGDLS, CDR2 YYNGEE. The CDR3 reads CASSVGQAGDTQYF. DNA of the CDR3: TGTGCCAGCAGCGTAGGGCAGGCAGGGGATACGCAGTATTTT. The full variable domain, its missing parts supplied by reference TRBV9 and TRBJ2-3, is DSGVTQTPKHLITATGQRVTLRCSPRSGDLSVYWYQQSLDQGLQFLIQYYNGEERAKGNILERFSAQQFPDLHSELNLSSLELGDSALYFCASSVGQAGDTQYFGPGTRLTVL.

Only a few counts were recorded for this clonotype. The V and J genes are TRBV27 and TRBJ2-1; TRBD2 aligns across 8 bases. J lost 14 bases, V lost 1 base, and 10 bases had no gene match. The CDR3 contains 14 residues. The V gene's germline CDR1 is MNHEY and CDR2 SMNVEV (reference sequence). CDR3 DNA: TGTGCCAGCAGTTTATTCCAGGCGGGAGGACCCGAGTTCTTC. Translating it yields CASSLFQAGGPEFF.

The chain has TRBV7-9 and TRBJ2-5, with D perhaps assigned TRBD1 or TRBD2 (5 bases each). There are 15 residues in the CDR3. Germline assignment: CDR1 SEHNR and CDR2 FQNEAQ (reference sequence). V was trimmed by 5 bases and J by 5 bases, leaving 18 bases between them. The CDR3 bases are TGTGCCAGCAGCGACCCCCGAGGGGCCCGTGAGACCCAGTACTTC. Translating it yields CASSDPRGARETQYF. The variable domain in full, with the rest retrieved from reference TRBV7-9 and TRBJ2-5, is DTGVSQNPRHKITKRGQNVTFRCDPISEHNRLYWYRQTLGQGPEFLTYFQNEAQLEKSRLLSDRFSAERPKGSFSTLEIQRTEQGDSAMYLCASSDPRGARETQYFGPGTRLLVL.

V gene TRBV7-9 combines with J gene TRBJ1-1; D not certain. Trimming took off 2 bases at V and 7 bases at J, with 5 bases between the two ends. Germline lookup yields CDR1 SEHNR and CDR2 FQNEAQ (reference sequence). The CDR3 is 11 amino acids. The CDR3 DNA reads TGTGCCAGCAGCTTAAGGTTTGAAGCTTTCTTT. This gives the protein CASSLRFEAFF.

In its sample, this clonotype was seen many times. The chain employs TRBV20-1 and TRBJ2-2, with 7 bases identical to TRBD2. Looked up from germline, CDR1 is DFQATT and CDR2 is SNEGSKA (reference sequence). The ends lost 5 bases at V and 2 bases at J; junction bases unmatched: 11. This CDR3 is 16 amino acids long. The chain's CDR3 is CSAPQVTSRNTGELFF. DNA of the CDR3: TGCAGTGCTCCTCAAGTGACTAGCAGAAACACCGGGGAGCTGTTTTTT.

This clonotype has more than one count but fewer than ten. The chain links TRBV18 to TRBJ2-1; 8 bases fit TRBD1. Germline V gene data show CDR1 as KGHSH and CDR2 as LQKENI. J lost 7 bases, V lost 4 bases, and 9 bases had no gene match. The CDR3 loop spans 15 amino acids. In nucleotides, the CDR3 is TGTGCCAGCTCACTAAGGACAGGGCTTCGGAATGAGCAGTTCTTC. Its protein is CASSLRTGLRNEQFF. Based on the CDR3 plus reference TRBV18 and TRBJ2-1, the full variable domain is NAGVMQNPRHLVRRRGQEARLRCSPMKGHSHVYWYRQLPEEGLKFMVYLQKENIIDESGMPKERFSAEFPKEGPSILRIQQVVRGDSAAYFCASSLRTGLRNEQFFGPGTRLTVL.

This clonotype was detected a few times. This chain links TRBV28 with TRBJ1-2; the match to TRBD1 covers 11 bases. Germline CDR1 and CDR2: MDHEN and SYDVKM. J gave up 3 bases and V 4 bases, and 13 bases lay outside the gene matches. CDR3 length: 18 residues. CDR3 in amino acids: CASSSAGQGAWADYGYTF. DNA of the CDR3: TGTGCCAGCAGTTCAGCAGGACAGGGGGCTTGGGCAGACTATGGCTACACCTTC.

This clonotype was seen ten or more times. V gene TRBV6-5 combines with J gene TRBJ1-1; D uncertain. The CDR3 spans 14 residues. The germline V gene encodes CDR1 MNHEY and CDR2 SVGAGI. The V gene lost 7 bases and the J gene lost 4 bases, with 16 bases spanning the gap. CDR3 in amino acids: CASNSPGRSTEAFF. DNA of the CDR3: TGTGCCAGCAATTCCCCGGGTAGATCCACTGAAGCTTTCTTT.

The genes are TRBV29-1 and TRBJ2-3; D ambiguous. The V and J ends lost 5 bases and 4 bases respectively, with 10 bases between them. CDR1 and CDR2 from the germline V gene are SQVTM and ANQGSEA. CDR3 length: 12 residues. The CDR3 sequence is CSVLDRADTQYF. The CDR3 DNA reads TGCAGCGTTCTCGATAGGGCAGATACGCAGTATTTT.

This clonotype was detected only a few times. The chain's CDR3 is CASSLGAGPQDTQYF. The DNA for the CDR3 is TGTGCCAGCAGCTTAGGTGCTGGTCCCCAGGATACGCAGTATTTT. The chain links TRBV7-2 to TRBJ2-3; D is unclear. Trimming took off 1 base at V and 6 bases at J, with 14 bases between the two ends. Per the germline V gene, CDR1 is SGHTA and CDR2 is FQGNSA. The CDR3 consists of 15 residues.

In its sample, this clonotype was seen a few times. The chain employs TRBV11-2 and TRBJ2-7, with D hard to call. CDR3 length equals 13 residues. V shed 3 bases and J shed 4 bases, with 10 bases lying between them. The germline gives CDR1 SGHAT, CDR2 FQNNGV. This CDR3 reads CASSLGIGYEQYF. The CDR3, as DNA: TGTGCCAGCAGCTTGGGAATTGGTTACGAGCAGTACTTC.

The chain has TRBV24-1 and TRBJ2-1; 7 nucleotides match TRBD1. Per germline, CDR1 KGHDR and CDR2 SFDVKD. The ends lost 2 bases at V and 2 bases at J; junction bases unmatched: 2. The CDR3 consists of 15 residues. This CDR3 is CATSDSRGPYNEQFF. The CDR3, as DNA: TGTGCCACCAGTGATTCAAGGGGGCCCTACAATGAGCAGTTCTTC.

The chain joins TRBV5-1 to TRBJ2-2, with TRBD1 identical over 7 bases. J was trimmed by 6 bases and V by 1 base; bases with no gene match: 6. Germline assignment: CDR1 SGHRS and CDR2 YFSETQ. CDR3 length equals 15 residues. For the CDR3, the DNA is TGCGCCAGCAGCTTGACAGGGGATCTTCCCGGGGAGCTGTTTTTT. Its protein product is CASSLTGDLPGELFF.

This clonotype was counted between two and nine times. The rearrangement uses TRBV6-5 and TRBJ2-5; 10 nucleotides align to TRBD1. The germline V gene has CDR1 MNHEY and CDR2 SVGAGI. The trim removed 4 bases at V and 1 base at J, leaving 6 bases unmatched. CDR3 length equals 16 residues. The CDR3 region has the DNA TGTGCCAGCAGTTTGACAGGGGGCTATTTCCAAGAGACCCAGTACTTC. Protein product: CASSLTGGYFQETQYF.

A word on this clonotype: This sequence may be a read error, since a much larger clone differs from it by one base. The V and J genes are TRBV20-1 and TRBJ2-1, with TRBD2 matching 7 bases. This CDR3 region has 16 residues. Germline V gene data show CDR1 as DFQATT and CDR2 as SNEGSKA (reference sequence). The CDR3 DNA reads as TGCGGTGCTAGAGATAGGCTGGCGGGAGCTGCGGATGAGCAGTTCTTC. The encoded protein is CGARDRLAGAADEQFF.

This clonotype has a count of ten or more. The chain has TRBV20-1 and TRBJ2-5; 7 nucleotides match TRBD2. In germline, CDR1 is DFQATT, CDR2 SNEGSKA (reference sequence). The length of the CDR3 is 16 residues. Losses at the gene ends were 4 bases for V and 5 bases for J; bases not matched to a gene: 16. The CDR3 nucleotides read TGCAGTGCTAAGAAAGTTGCGGGAGATGAGACGGAGACCCAGTACTTC. Protein: CSAKKVAGDETETQYF.

J is TRBJ2-3 and V is TRBV9, with TRBD1 identical over 8 bases. The CDR3 runs 12 residues. CDR1 is SGDLS and CDR2 is YYNGEE in the germline V gene. The CDR3 DNA follows: TGTATCGGGACAGGCATCACAGATACGCAGTATTTT. Its translation is CIGTGITDTQYF. The full variable domain, completed using reference TRBV9 and TRBJ2-3, is DSGVTQTPKHLITATGQRVTLRCSPRSGDLSVYWYQQSLDQGLQFLIQYYNGEERAKGNILERFSAQQFPDLHSELNLSSLELGDSALYFCIGTGITDTQYFGPGTRLTVL.

The sample holds a few counts of this clonotype. The CDR3 loop is CSVEDPRTRYEQYF. The CDR3 DNA reads as TGCAGCGTTGAAGATCCCAGGACCCGCTACGAGCAGTACTTC. The V and J genes are TRBV29-1 and TRBJ2-7; D unresolved. V shed 0 bases and J shed 3 bases, with 12 bases lying between them. This CDR3 has 14 residues. Germline V CDR1 and CDR2: SQVTM, ANQGSEA.

This chain uses TRBV12-3 or TRBV12-4 with TRBJ2-2, with 10 bases that match TRBD1. CDR3 size: 15 residues. V dropped 1 base and J dropped 7; count of bases not matched to a gene: 3. CDR3 region: CASSLGDRGSGELFF. CDR3 in DNA: TGTGCCAGCAGTTTAGGGGACAGGGGAAGCGGGGAGCTGTTTTTT.

This clonotype was found a few times. The rearrangement links TRBV28 to TRBJ1-2, with a weak D call TRBD1 (5 bases). The CDR3 is 13 amino acids. Germline V lookup: CDR1 MDHEN, CDR2 SYDVKM. V gave up 7 bases and J gave up 8 bases, with 17 bases separating them. CDR3 sequence (DNA): TGTGCCAGCACCCTTTTTGGGGGACGGGGCTACACCTTC. It encodes CASTLFGGRGYTF.